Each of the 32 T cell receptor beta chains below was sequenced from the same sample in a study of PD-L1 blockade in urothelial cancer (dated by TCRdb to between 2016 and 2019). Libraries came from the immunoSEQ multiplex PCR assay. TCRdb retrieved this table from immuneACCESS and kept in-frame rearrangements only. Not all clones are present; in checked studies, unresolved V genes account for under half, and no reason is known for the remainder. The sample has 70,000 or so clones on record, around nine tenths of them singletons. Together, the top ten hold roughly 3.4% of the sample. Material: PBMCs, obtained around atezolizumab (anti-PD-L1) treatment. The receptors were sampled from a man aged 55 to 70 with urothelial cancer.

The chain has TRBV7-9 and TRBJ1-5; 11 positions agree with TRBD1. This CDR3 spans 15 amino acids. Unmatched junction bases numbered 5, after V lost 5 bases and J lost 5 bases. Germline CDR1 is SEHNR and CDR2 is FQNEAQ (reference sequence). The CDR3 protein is CASSLGQGAHQPQHF. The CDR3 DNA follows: TGTGCCAGCAGCCTCGGACAGGGGGCGCATCAGCCCCAGCATTTT.

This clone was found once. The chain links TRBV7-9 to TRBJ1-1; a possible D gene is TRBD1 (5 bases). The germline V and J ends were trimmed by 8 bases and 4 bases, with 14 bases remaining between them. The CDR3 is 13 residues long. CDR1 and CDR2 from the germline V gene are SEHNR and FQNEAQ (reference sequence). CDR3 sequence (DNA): TGTGCCAGCCTTTTGGGGGAGGGCACTGAAGCTTTCTTT. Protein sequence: CASLLGEGTEAFF.

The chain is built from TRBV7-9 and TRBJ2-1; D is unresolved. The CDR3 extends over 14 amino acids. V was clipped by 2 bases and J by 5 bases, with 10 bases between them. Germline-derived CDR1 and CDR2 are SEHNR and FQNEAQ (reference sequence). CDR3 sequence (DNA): TGTGCCAGCAGCTTAACACAGCTTAACAATGAGCAGTTCTTC. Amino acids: CASSLTQLNNEQFF.

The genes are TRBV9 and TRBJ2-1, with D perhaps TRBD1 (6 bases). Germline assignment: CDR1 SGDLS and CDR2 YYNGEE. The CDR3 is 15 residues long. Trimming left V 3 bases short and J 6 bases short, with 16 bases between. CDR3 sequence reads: CASSDGRGLGNEQFF. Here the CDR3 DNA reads TGTGCCAGCAGCGACGGCAGGGGCCTAGGCAATGAGCAGTTCTTC.

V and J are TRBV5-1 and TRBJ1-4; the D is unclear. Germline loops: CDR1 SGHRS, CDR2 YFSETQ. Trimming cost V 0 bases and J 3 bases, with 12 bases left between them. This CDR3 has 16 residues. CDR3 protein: CASSLEVQASNEKLFF. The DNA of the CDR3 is TGCGCCAGCAGCTTGGAAGTCCAGGCTTCTAATGAAAAACTGTTTTTT.

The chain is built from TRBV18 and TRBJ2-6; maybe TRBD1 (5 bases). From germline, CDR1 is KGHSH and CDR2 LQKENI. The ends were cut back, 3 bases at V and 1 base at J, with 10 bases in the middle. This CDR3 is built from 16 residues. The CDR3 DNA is TGTGCCAGCTCACCGCAGGGAAGGTCTGGGGCCAACGTCCTGACTTTC. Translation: CASSPQGRSGANVLTF. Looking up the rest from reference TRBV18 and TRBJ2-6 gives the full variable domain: NAGVMQNPRHLVRRRGQEARLRCSPMKGHSHVYWYRQLPEEGLKFMVYLQKENIIDESGMPKERFSAEFPKEGPSILRIQQVVRGDSAAYFCASSPQGRSGANVLTFGAGSRLTVL.

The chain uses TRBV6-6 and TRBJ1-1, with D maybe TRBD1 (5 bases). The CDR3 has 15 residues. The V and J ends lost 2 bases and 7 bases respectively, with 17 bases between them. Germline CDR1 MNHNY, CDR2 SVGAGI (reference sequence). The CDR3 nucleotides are TGTGCCAGCAGTTACATCCGTCAGGGAGGGAATGAAGCTTTCTTT. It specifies CASSYIRQGGNEAFF.

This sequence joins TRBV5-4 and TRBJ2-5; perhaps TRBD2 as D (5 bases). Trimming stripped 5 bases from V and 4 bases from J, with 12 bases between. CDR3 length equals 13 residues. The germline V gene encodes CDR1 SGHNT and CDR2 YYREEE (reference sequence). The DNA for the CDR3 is TGTGCCAGCAGTCAGGACGAGGGAGAGACCCAGTACTTC. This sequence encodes CASSQDEGETQYF.

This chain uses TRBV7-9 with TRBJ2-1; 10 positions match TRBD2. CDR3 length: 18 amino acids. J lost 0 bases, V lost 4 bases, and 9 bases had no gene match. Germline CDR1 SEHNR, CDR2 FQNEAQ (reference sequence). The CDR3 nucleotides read TGTGCCAGCAGCTCACTAGCGGGAAGCCAGAGCTCCTACAATGAGCAGTTCTTC. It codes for CASSSLAGSQSSYNEQFF.

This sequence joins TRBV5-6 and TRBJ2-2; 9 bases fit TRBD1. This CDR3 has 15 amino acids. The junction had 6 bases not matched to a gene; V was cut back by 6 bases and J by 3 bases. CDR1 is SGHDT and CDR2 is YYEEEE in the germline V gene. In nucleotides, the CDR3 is TGTGCCAGCACCGTACAGGGGGCTTACACCGGGGAGCTGTTTTTT. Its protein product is CASTVQGAYTGELFF. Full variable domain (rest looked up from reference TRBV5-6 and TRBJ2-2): DAGVTQSPTHLIKTRGQQVTLRCSPKSGHDTVSWYQQALGQGPQFIFQYYEEEERQRGNFPDRFSGHQFPNYSSELNVNALLLGDSALYLCASTVQGAYTGELFFGEGSRLTVL.

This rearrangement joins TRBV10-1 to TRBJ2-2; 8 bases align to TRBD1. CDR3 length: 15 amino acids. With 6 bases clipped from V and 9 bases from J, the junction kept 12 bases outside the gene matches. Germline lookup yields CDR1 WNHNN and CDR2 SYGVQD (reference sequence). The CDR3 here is CASSFDRGEGRELFF. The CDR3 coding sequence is TGCGCCAGCAGCTTCGACAGGGGAGAGGGACGGGAGCTGTTTTTT.

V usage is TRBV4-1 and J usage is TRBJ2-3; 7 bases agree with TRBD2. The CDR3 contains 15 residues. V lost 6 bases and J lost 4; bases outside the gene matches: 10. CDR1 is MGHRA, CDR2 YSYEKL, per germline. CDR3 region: CASSPPGTIADTQYF. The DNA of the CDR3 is TGCGCCAGCAGTCCCCCCGGGACTATTGCAGATACGCAGTATTTT.

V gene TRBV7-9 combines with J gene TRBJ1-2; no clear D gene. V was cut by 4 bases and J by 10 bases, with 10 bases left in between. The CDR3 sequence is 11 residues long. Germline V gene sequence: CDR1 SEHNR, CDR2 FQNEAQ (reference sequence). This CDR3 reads CASSSARDYTF. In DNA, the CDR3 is TGTGCCAGCAGCTCGGCTAGAGACTACACCTTC.

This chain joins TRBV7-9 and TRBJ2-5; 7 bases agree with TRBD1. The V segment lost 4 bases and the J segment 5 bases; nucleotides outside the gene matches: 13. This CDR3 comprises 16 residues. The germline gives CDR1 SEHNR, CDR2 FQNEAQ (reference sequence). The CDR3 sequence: CASSSGQTGKSETQYF. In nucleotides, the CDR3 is TGTGCCAGCAGCTCGGGCCAGACAGGGAAGTCGGAGACCCAGTACTTC.

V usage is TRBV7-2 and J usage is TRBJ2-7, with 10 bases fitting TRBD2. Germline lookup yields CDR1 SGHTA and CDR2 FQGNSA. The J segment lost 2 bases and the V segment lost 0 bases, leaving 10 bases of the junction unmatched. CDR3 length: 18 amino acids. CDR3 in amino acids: CASSLASGRASTPYEQYF. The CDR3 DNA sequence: TGTGCCAGCAGCTTAGCCAGCGGGAGGGCCTCGACCCCCTACGAGCAGTACTTC.

The CDR3 DNA follows: TGCGCCAGCAGCTTGGCAGAGAACACTGAAGCTTTCTTT. Translating gives CASSLAENTEAFF. V is TRBV5-1 and J is TRBJ1-1; D not resolved. The CDR3 consists of 13 residues. Trimming removed 0 bases from V and 1 base from J, with 4 bases in between. CDR1 and CDR2 from the germline V gene are SGHRS and YFSETQ. Full variable domain (rest looked up from reference TRBV5-1 and TRBJ1-1): KAGVTQTPRYLIKTRGQQVTLSCSPISGHRSVSWYQQTPGQGLQFLFEYFSETQRNKGNFPGRFSGRQFSNSRSEMNVSTLELGDSALYLCASSLAENTEAFFGQGTRLTVV.

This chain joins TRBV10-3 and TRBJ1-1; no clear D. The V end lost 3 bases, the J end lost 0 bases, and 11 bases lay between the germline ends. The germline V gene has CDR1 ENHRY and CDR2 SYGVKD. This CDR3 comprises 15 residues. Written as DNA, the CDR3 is TGTGCCATCAGTGAAGGTCAGGTCATGAACACTGAAGCTTTCTTT. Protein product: CAISEGQVMNTEAFF.

The CDR3 sequence is CASSPISGDSTDTQYF. CDR3 coding DNA: TGTGCCAGCTCACCAATATCAGGGGATAGCACAGATACGCAGTATTTT. V and J are TRBV18 and TRBJ2-3, with a weak D call TRBD1 (6 bases). Between the trimmed V and J ends, which lost 2 bases and 0 bases, there was a span of 12 bases. CDR1 is KGHSH and CDR2 is LQKENI in the germline V gene. The CDR3 has 16 residues.

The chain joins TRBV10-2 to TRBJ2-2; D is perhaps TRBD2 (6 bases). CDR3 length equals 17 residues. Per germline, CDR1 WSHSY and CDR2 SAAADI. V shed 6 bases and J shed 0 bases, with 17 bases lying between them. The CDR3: CASRVWRDVTNTGELFF. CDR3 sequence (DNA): TGCGCCAGCAGGGTATGGCGGGACGTTACGAACACCGGGGAGCTGTTTTTT.

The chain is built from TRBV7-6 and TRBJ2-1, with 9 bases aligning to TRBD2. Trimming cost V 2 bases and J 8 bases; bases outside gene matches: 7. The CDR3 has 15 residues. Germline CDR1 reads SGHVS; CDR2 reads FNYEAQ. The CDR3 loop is CASSLRSRGGHEQFF. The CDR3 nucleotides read TGTGCCAGCAGCTTACGATCGCGGGGGGGCCATGAGCAGTTCTTC.

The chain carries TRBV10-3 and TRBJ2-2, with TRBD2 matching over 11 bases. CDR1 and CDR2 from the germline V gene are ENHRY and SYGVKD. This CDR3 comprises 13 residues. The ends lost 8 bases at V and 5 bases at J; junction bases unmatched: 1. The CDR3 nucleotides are TGTGCCATCTCTAGCGGGGGGACCGGGGAGCTGTTTTTT. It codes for CAISSGGTGELFF.

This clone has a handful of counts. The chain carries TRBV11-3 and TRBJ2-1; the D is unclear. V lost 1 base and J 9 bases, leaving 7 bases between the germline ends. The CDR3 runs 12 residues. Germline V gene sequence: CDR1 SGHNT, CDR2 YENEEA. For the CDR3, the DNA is TGTGCCAGCAGCTTAGGCGGCGGTGAGCAGTTCTTC. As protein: CASSLGGGEQFF.

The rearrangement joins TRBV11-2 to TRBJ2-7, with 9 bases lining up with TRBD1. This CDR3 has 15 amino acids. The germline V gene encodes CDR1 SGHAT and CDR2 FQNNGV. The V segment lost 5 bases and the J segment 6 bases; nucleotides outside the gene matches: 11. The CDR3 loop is CASSGYRGRLGEQYF. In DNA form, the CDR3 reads TGTGCCAGCAGCGGATACAGGGGGCGATTGGGCGAGCAGTACTTC.

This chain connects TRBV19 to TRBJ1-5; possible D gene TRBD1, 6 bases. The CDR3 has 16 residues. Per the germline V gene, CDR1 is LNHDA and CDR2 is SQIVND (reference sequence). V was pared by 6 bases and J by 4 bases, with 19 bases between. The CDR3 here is CASSPRTAATNQPQHF. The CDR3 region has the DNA TGTGCCAGTAGCCCTAGGACAGCTGCTACTAATCAGCCCCAGCATTTT.

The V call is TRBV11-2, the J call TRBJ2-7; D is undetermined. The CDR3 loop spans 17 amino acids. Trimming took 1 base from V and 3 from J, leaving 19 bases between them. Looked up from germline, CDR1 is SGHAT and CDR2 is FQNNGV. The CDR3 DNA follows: TGTGCCAGCAGCTTAGTCCCAGGTCTCCGAGCCCTCTACGAGCAGTACTTC. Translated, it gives CASSLVPGLRALYEQYF.

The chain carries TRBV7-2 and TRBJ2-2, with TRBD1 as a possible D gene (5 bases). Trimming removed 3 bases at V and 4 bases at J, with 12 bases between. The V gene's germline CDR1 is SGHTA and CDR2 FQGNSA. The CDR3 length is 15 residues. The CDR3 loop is CASSLGQRITGELFF. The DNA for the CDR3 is TGTGCCAGCAGCTTGGGGCAGCGTATCACCGGGGAGCTGTTTTTT. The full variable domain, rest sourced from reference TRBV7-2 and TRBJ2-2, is GAGVSQSPSNKVTEKGKDVELRCDPISGHTALYWYRQSLGQGLEFLIYFQGNSAPDKSGLPSDRFSAERTGGSVSTLTIQRTQQEDSAVYLCASSLGQRITGELFFGEGSRLTVL.

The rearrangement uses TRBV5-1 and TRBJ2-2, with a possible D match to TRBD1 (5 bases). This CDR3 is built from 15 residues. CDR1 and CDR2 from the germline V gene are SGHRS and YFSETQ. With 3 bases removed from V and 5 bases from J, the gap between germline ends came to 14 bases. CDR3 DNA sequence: TGCGCCAGCAGCTCCACAGGTCCGAGGACCGGGGAGCTGTTTTTT. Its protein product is CASSSTGPRTGELFF.

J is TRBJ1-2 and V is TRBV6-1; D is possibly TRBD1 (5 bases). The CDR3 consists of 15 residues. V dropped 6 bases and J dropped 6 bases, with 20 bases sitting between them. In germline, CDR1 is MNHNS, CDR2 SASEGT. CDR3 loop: CASSEYLGGWDGYTF. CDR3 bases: TGTGCCAGCAGCGAATACCTGGGGGGATGGGATGGCTACACCTTC.

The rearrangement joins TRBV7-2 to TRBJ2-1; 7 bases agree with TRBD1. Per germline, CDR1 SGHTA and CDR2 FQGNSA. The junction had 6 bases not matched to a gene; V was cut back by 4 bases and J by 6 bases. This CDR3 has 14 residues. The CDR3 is CASSSSQGTNEQFF. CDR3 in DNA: TGTGCCAGCAGCTCCTCACAGGGGACCAATGAGCAGTTCTTC. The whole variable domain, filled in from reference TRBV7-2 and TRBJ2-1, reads GAGVSQSPSNKVTEKGKDVELRCDPISGHTALYWYRQSLGQGLEFLIYFQGNSAPDKSGLPSDRFSAERTGGSVSTLTIQRTQQEDSAVYLCASSSSQGTNEQFFGPGTRLTVL.

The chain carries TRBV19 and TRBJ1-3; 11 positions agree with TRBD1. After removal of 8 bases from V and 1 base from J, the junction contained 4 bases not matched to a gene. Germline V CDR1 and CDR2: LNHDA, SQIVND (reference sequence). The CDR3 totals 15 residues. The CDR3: CASGTGGISGNTIYF. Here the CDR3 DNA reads TGTGCCAGTGGGACAGGGGGGATATCTGGAAACACCATATATTTT. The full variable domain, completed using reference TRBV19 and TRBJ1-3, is DGGITQSPKYLFRKEGQNVTLSCEQNLNHDAMYWYRQDPGQGLRLIYYSQIVNDFQKGDIAEGYSVSREKKESFPLTVTSAQKNPTAFYLCASGTGGISGNTIYFGEGSWLTVV.

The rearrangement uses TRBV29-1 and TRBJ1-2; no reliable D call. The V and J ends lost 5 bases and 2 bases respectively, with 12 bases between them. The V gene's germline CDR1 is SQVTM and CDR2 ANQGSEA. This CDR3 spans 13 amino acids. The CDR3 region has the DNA TGCAGCGTTCCCCTTTTTATGAACTATGGCTACACCTTC. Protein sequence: CSVPLFMNYGYTF.

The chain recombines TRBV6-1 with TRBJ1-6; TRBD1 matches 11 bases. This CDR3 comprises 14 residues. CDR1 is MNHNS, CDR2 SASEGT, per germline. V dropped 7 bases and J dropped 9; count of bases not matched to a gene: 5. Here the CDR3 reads CASTWTGGGSPLHF. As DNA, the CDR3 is TGTGCCAGCACTTGGACAGGGGGCGGTTCACCCCTCCACTTT.